This passage covers 5 T cell receptor beta chains from one sample sequenced in a study of identical twins. TCRdb reprocessed the 5' RACE reads with MiXCR, giving one entry per CDR3 protein. The sample contains hundreds of thousands of distinct CDR3 sequences, roughly 18% of which appear only once. This same sample was also part of a study on T cells expressing NK-cell markers.

The source material was PBMCs. The receptors derive from a woman aged 18-35 years in good health.

This clonotype has at least ten counts. The chain links TRBV12-3 or TRBV12-4 to TRBJ2-1, with a tentative D call TRBD2 (5 bases). This CDR3 is built from 13 residues. V lost 7 bases to trimming and J lost 5 bases, with 12 bases between them. Written as DNA, the CDR3 is TGTGCCAGCACCCGGGGAAGAAACAATGAGCAGTTCTTC. It specifies CASTRGRNNEQFF.

This clonotype was seen a handful of times. V is TRBV5-1 and J is TRBJ2-3; D may be TRBD1 or TRBD2 (6 bases each). With 4 bases removed from V and 4 bases from J, the gap between germline ends came to 13 bases. Per the germline V gene, CDR1 is SGHRS and CDR2 is YFSETQ. The CDR3 totals 14 residues. As DNA, the CDR3 is TGCGCCAGCAGCGCGGGACAAACCTCAGATACGCAGTATTTT. Translating gives CASSAGQTSDTQYF.

This chain joins TRBV7-8 and TRBJ1-5; D gene ambiguous. The length of the CDR3 is 14 residues. The V gene's germline CDR1 is SGHVS and CDR2 FQNEAQ. V was shortened by 1 base and J by 11 bases, with 15 bases between the two germline ends. Here the CDR3 DNA reads TGTGCCAGCAGCTTAGATCTCGTAGTTGGGACCCAGCATTTT. Protein: CASSLDLVVGTQHF.

This clonotype was counted only a few times. DNA for the CDR3: TGTGCCAGCAGCTTAACTGGAATTATCAGCTATGGCTACACCTTC. Encoded protein: CASSLTGIISYGYTF. This sequence joins TRBV7-2 and TRBJ1-2, with D unclear. This CDR3 has 15 residues. V lost 2 bases to trimming and J lost 4 bases, with 14 bases between them. Per the germline V gene, CDR1 is SGHTA and CDR2 is FQGNSA.

This clonotype has only a few counts. The chain recombines TRBV7-9 with TRBJ2-2, with D unresolved. Germline CDR1 and CDR2: SEHNR and FQNEAQ (reference sequence). The CDR3 totals 14 residues. The germline V and J ends were trimmed by 3 bases and 8 bases, with 13 bases remaining between them. CDR3 in amino acids: CASSFGLLEGELFF. The CDR3 DNA sequence: TGTGCCAGCAGCTTCGGTCTACTTGAAGGGGAGCTGTTTTTT.